This note documents a single T cell receptor (beta chain) sequence. Its antigen is as yet unknown. The entry originates in a study of OX40 agonist ivuxolimab in advanced cancers. Sequenced by immunoSEQ multiplex PCR; TCRdb stores in-frame clones only, minus some. The profile shows tens of thousands of clones, roughly 83% of them singletons. Whole-study findings and limits: At 0.1 to 3.0 mg/kg and by week 6, clonal expansion occurred in CD4+ and CD8+ blood T cells.

This CDR3 is built from 14 residues. Germline CDR1 reads SGHAT; CDR2 reads FQNNGV. V was pared by 5 bases and J by 7 bases, with 5 bases of the junction left unmatched. This TCR was recovered from an adult with an advanced solid tumor such as melanoma, head and neck, liver or kidney cancer. The chain has TRBV11-2 and TRBJ1-5; 10 nucleotides line up with TRBD1. The material sequenced was CD4+ or CD8+ T cells sorted from blood, taken in a trial of the OX40 agonist ivuxolimab. DNA of the CDR3: TGTGCCAGCAGCCGAGACAGGGGGCAGCAGCCCCAGCATTTT. Translating it yields CASSRDRGQQPQHF.